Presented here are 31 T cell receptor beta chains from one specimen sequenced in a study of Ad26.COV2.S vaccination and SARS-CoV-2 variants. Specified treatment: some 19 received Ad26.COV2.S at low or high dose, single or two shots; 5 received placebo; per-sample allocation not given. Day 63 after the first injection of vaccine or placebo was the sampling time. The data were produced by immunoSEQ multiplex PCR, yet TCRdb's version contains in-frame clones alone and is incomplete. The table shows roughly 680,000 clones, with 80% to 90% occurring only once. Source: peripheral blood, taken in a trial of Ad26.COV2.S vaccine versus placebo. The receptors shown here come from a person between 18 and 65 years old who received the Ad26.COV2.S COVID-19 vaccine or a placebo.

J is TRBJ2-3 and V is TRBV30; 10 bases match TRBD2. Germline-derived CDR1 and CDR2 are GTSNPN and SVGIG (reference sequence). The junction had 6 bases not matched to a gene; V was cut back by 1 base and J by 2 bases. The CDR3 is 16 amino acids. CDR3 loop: CAWSAVGLAATDTQYF. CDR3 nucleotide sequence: TGTGCCTGGAGTGCCGTCGGACTAGCGGCCACAGATACGCAGTATTTT.

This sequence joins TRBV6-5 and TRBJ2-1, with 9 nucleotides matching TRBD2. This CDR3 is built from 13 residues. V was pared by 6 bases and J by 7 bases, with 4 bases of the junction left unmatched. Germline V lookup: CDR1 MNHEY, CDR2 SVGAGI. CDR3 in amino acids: CASSLAGANEQFF. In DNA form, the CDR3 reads TGTGCCAGCAGCTTAGCGGGAGCAAATGAGCAGTTCTTC.

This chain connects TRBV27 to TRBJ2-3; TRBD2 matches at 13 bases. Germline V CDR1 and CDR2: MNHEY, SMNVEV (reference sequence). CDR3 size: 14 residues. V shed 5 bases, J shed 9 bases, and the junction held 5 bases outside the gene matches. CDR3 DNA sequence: TGTGCCAGCAGTCCCGGGACTAGCGGGACGACGCAGTATTTT. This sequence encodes CASSPGTSGTTQYF.

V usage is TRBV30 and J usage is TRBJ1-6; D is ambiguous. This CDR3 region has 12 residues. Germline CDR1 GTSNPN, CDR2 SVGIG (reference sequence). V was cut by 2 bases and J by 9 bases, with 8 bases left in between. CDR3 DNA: TGTGCCTGGAGTCGAGTAGCTTCACCCCTCCACTTT. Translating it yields CAWSRVASPLHF.

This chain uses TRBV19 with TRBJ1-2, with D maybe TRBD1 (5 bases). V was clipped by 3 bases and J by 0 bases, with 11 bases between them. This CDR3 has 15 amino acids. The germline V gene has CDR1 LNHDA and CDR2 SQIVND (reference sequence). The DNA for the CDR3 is TGTGCCAGTAGTATCGTCTTAGGGGCTAACTATGGCTACACCTTC. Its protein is CASSIVLGANYGYTF.

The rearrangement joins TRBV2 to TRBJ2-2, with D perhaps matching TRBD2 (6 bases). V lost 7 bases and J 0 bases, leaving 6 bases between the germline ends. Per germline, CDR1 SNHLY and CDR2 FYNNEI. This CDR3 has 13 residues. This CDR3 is CASIAANTGELFF. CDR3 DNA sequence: TGTGCCAGCATAGCGGCGAACACCGGGGAGCTGTTTTTT.

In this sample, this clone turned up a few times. Here the CDR3 DNA reads TGTGCCTGGAGTTCTGGATCCAACTATGGCTACACCTTC. Protein product: CAWSSGSNYGYTF. The chain carries TRBV30 and TRBJ1-2, with D uncertain. The germline CDR1 and CDR2 sequences are GTSNPN and SVGIG (reference sequence). This CDR3 region has 13 residues. V was pared by 2 bases and J by 2 bases, with 9 bases between.

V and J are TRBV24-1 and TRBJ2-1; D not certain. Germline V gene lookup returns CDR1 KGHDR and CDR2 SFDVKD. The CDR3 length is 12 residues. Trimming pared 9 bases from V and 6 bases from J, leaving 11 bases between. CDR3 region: CATGGLRNEQFF. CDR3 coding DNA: TGTGCCACCGGCGGATTACGCAATGAGCAGTTCTTC.

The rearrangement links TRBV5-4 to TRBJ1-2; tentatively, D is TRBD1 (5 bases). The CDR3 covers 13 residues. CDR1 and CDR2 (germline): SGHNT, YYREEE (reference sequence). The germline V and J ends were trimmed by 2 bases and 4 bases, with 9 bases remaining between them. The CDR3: CASSLGTGYGYTF. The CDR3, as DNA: TGTGCCAGCAGCTTAGGGACGGGCTATGGCTACACCTTC.

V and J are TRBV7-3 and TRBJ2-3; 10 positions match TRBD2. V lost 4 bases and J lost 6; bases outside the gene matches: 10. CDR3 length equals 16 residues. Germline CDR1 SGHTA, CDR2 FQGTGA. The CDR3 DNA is TGTGCCAGCAGCTCCCGGGTAGCGGGGGGTACGGATACGCAGTATTTT. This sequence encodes CASSSRVAGGTDTQYF.

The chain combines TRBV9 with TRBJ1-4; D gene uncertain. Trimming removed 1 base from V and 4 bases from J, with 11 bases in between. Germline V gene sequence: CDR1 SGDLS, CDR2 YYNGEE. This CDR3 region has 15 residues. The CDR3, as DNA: TGTGCCAGCAGCGTACTCGGGGAAGATAATGAAAAACTGTTTTTT. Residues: CASSVLGEDNEKLFF.

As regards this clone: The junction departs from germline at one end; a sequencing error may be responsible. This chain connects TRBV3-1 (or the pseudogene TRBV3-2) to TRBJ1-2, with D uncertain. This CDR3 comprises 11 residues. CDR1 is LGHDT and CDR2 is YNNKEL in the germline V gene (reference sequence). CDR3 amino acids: CASSQERTAYF. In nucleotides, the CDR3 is TGTGCCAGCAGCCAAGAAAGAACGGCCTACTTC.

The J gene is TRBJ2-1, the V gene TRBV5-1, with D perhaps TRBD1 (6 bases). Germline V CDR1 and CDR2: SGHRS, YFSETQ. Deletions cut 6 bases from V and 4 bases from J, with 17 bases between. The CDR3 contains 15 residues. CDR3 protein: CASTESGHPYNEQFF. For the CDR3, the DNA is TGCGCCAGCACGGAGTCGGGACACCCTTACAATGAGCAGTTCTTC.

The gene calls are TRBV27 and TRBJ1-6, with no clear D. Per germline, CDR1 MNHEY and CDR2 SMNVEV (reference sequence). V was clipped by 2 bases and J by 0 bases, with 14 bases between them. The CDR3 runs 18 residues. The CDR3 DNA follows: TGTGCCAGCAGTTTAATTCCGCCGGGGAGCTCCTATAATTCACCCCTCCACTTT. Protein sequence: CASSLIPPGSSYNSPLHF.

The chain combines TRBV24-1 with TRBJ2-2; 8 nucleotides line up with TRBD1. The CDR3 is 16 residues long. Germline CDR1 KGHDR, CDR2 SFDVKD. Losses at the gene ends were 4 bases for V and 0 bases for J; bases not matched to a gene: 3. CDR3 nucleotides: TGTGCCACCAGTGACAGACAGGGGTCGAACACCGGGGAGCTGTTTTTT. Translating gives CATSDRQGSNTGELFF.

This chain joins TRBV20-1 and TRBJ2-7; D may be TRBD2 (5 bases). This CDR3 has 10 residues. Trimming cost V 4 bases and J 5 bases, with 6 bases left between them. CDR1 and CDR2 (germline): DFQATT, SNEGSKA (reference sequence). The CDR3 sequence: CSATGNEQYF. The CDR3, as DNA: TGCAGTGCTACGGGGAACGAGCAGTACTTC.

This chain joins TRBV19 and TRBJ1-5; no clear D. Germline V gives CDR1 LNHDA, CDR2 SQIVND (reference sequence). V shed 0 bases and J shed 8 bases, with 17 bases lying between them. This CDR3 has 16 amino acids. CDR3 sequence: CASSIDPVSGSEPQHF. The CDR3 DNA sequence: TGTGCCAGTAGTATAGATCCTGTGAGTGGGTCGGAGCCCCAGCATTTT.

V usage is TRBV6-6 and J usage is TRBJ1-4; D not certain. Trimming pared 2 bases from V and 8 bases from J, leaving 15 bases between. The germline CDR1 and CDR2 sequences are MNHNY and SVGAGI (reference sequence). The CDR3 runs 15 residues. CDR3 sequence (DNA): TGTGCCAGCAGTTACCCTACCGACAACGTCGAAAAACTGTTTTTT. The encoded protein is CASSYPTDNVEKLFF.

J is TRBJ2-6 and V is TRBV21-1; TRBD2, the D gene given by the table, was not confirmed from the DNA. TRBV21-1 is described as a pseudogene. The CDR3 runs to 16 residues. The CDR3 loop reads CASSPSGDSGANVLTF. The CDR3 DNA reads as TGTGCCAGCAGCCCCTCGGGGGACTCTGGGGCCAACGTCCTGACTTTC.

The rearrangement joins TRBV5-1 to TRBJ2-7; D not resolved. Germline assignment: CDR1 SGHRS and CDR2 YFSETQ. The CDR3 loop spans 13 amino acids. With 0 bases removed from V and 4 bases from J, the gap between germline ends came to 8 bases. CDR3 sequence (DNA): TGCGCCAGCAGCTTGGATCCAGGATACGAGCAGTACTTC. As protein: CASSLDPGYEQYF.

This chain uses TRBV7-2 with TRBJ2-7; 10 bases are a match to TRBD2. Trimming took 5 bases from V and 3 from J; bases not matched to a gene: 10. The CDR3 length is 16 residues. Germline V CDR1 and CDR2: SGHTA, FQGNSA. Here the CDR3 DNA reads TGTGCCAGCAGCACAGGACTAGCGGTACTGGGCTACGAGCAGTACTTC. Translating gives CASSTGLAVLGYEQYF. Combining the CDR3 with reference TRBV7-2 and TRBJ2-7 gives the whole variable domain GAGVSQSPSNKVTEKGKDVELRCDPISGHTALYWYRQSLGQGLEFLIYFQGNSAPDKSGLPSDRFSAERTGGSVSTLTIQRTQQEDSAVYLCASSTGLAVLGYEQYFGPGTRLTVT.

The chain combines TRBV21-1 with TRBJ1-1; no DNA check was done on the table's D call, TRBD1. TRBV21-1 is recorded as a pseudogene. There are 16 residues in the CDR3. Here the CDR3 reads CASSKEGQGKGTEAFF. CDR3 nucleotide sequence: TGTGCCAGCAGCAAAGAGGGACAGGGGAAGGGCACTGAAGCTTTCTTT.

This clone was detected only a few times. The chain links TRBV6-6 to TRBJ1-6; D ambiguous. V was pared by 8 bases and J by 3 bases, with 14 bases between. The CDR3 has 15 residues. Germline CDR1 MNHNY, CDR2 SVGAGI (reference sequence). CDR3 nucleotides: TGTGCCAGCCGAGTCGGGCCCGACTATAATTCACCCCTCCACTTT. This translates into CASRVGPDYNSPLHF.

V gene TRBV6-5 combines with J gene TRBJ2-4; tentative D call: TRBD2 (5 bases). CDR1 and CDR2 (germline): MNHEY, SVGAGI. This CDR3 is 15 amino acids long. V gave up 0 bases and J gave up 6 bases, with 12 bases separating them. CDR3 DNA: TGTGCCAGCAGTTACTCTGGGAGTAGTCGAAACATTCAGTACTTC. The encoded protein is CASSYSGSSRNIQYF.

The CDR3 protein is CASGRQDLYGYTF. The DNA of the CDR3 is TGTGCCAGCGGTCGACAGGACCTCTATGGCTACACCTTC. V gene TRBV6-5 combines with J gene TRBJ1-2; D may be TRBD1 (6 bases). The V gene lost 8 bases and the J gene lost 4 bases, with 14 bases spanning the gap. CDR1 is MNHEY, CDR2 SVGAGI, per germline. This CDR3 region has 13 residues.

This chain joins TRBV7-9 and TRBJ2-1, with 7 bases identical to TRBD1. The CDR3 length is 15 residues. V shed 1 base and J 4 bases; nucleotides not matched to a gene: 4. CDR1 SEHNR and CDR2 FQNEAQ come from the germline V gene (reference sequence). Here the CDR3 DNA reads TGTGCCAGCAGCTTAGTGCAGGGGGAGTACAATGAGCAGTTCTTC. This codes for CASSLVQGEYNEQFF.

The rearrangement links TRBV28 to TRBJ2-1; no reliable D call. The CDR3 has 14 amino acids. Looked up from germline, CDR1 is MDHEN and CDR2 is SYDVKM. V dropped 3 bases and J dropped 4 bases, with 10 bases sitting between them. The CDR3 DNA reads TGTGCCAGCAGTTTGGTGGGCCCTTACAATGAGCAGTTCTTC. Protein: CASSLVGPYNEQFF.

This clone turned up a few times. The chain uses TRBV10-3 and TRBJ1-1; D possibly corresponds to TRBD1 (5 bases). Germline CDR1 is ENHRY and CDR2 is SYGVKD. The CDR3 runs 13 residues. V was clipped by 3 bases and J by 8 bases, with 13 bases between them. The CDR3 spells CAISESGFGEAFF. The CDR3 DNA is TGTGCCATCAGTGAATCAGGGTTTGGGGAAGCTTTCTTT.

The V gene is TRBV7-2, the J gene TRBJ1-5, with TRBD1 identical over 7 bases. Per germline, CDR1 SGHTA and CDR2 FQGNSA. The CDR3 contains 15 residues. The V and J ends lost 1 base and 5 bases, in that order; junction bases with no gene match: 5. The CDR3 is CASSLDRGWDQPQHF. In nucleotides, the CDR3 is TGTGCCAGCAGCTTAGACAGGGGATGGGATCAGCCCCAGCATTTT. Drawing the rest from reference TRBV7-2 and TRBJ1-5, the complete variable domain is GAGVSQSPSNKVTEKGKDVELRCDPISGHTALYWYRQSLGQGLEFLIYFQGNSAPDKSGLPSDRFSAERTGGSVSTLTIQRTQQEDSAVYLCASSLDRGWDQPQHFGDGTRLSIL.

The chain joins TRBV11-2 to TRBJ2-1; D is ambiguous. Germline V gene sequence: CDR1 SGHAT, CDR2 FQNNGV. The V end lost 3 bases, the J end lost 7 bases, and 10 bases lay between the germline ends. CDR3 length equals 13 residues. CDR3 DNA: TGTGCCAGCAGCTTGGGAAGCACTAATGAGCAGTTCTTC. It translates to CASSLGSTNEQFF.

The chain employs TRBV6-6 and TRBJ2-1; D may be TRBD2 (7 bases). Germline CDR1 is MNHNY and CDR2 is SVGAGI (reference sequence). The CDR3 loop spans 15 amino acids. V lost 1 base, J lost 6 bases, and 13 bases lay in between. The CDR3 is CASSYLGGGLNEQFF. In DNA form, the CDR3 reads TGTGCCAGCAGTTACTTGGGGGGGGGCCTCAATGAGCAGTTCTTC.